This is a list of T cell receptor beta chains from one sample in a study of T-cell memory formation after mild COVID-19. TCRdb reprocessed the 5' RACE reads via MiXCR and lists one record per CDR3 protein. The table records about 340,000 distinct CDR3 sequences, roughly 15% of them present only once. The sample taken for sequencing was PBMCs or a T cell subset sorted from them (not recorded which). The receptors originated from a man aged 18 to 30 who had mild COVID-19 (a few samples of this study predate the infection). Cell type and time point are not known. Both conserved end residues are part of each CDR3. Each record gives: clone size, V gene, D gene, J gene, CDR3 protein, CDR3 DNA. A D gene is named only where the DNA matches it firmly. Size is omitted from some rows. Given values are once, few, many or a class for expanded clones.

clone_size: .; v_call: TRBV11-2; d_call: TRBD1; j_call: TRBJ1-5; cdr3_aa: CASSSGTGFQPQHF; cdr3_nt: TGTGCCAGCAGCTCCGGGACAGGGTTTCAGCCCCAGCATTTT
clone_size: few; v_call: TRBV6-2/TRBV6-3; d_call: TRBD2; j_call: TRBJ2-5; cdr3_aa: CASRAVGGGETQYF; cdr3_nt: TGTGCCAGCAGAGCCGTGGGGGGGGGAGAGACCCAGTACTTC
clone_size: .; v_call: TRBV7-9; d_call: TRBD1; j_call: TRBJ1-6; cdr3_aa: CASSLADRASPLHF; cdr3_nt: TGTGCCAGCAGCTTGGCCGACAGGGCTTCACCCCTCCACTTT
clone_size: many; v_call: TRBV7-2; d_call: .; j_call: TRBJ2-1; cdr3_aa: CASSFSVPYNEQFF; cdr3_nt: TGTGCCAGCAGCTTCAGTGTCCCCTACAATGAGCAGTTCTTC
clone_size: .; v_call: TRBV12-3/TRBV12-4; d_call: .; j_call: TRBJ1-6; cdr3_aa: CASSAHSGGAGNSPLHF; cdr3_nt: TGTGCCAGCAGTGCCCACTCGGGAGGGGCGGGTAATTCACCCCTCCACTTT
clone_size: many; v_call: TRBV15; d_call: .; j_call: TRBJ1-1; cdr3_aa: CATSRGDLAENTEAFF; cdr3_nt: TGTGCCACCAGCAGAGGGGACCTAGCGGAGAACACTGAAGCTTTCTTT
clone_size: .; v_call: TRBV4-2; d_call: TRBD2; j_call: TRBJ2-5; cdr3_aa: CASSRAGVETQYF; cdr3_nt: TGTGCCAGCAGCCGGGCGGGGGTGGAGACCCAGTACTTC
clone_size: .; v_call: TRBV7-6; d_call: .; j_call: TRBJ2-3; cdr3_aa: CASSLITGSLTDTQYF; cdr3_nt: TGTGCCAGCAGCTTAATCACAGGGAGCCTCACAGATACGCAGTATTTT
clone_size: .; v_call: TRBV3-1; d_call: .; j_call: TRBJ2-2; cdr3_aa: CASSQDHPGNGELFF; cdr3_nt: TGTGCCAGCAGCCAAGATCATCCGGGTAACGGGGAGCTGTTTTTT
clone_size: .; v_call: TRBV7-9; d_call: .; j_call: TRBJ1-1; cdr3_aa: CASSLLYRRQNTEAFF; cdr3_nt: TGTGCCAGCAGCTTATTGTACAGGCGCCAAAACACTGAAGCTTTCTTT
clone_size: few; v_call: TRBV4-1; d_call: .; j_call: TRBJ2-7; cdr3_aa: CASSQVRDLSYEQYF; cdr3_nt: TGCGCCAGCAGCCAAGTCAGGGACCTCTCCTACGAGCAGTACTTC
clone_size: few; v_call: TRBV12-3/TRBV12-4; d_call: .; j_call: TRBJ2-2; cdr3_aa: CASNHFGELFF; cdr3_nt: TGTGCCAGCAACCATTTCGGGGAGCTGTTTTTT
clone_size: many; v_call: TRBV18; d_call: .; j_call: TRBJ2-7; cdr3_aa: CASSPGVTLGEQYF; cdr3_nt: TGTGCCAGCTCACCCGGGGTGACGCTAGGCGAGCAGTACTTC
clone_size: .; v_call: TRBV7-2; d_call: TRBD1; j_call: TRBJ2-5; cdr3_aa: CASSLARTGGETQYF; cdr3_nt: TGTGCCAGCAGCTTGGCCCGGACAGGGGGGGAGACCCAGTACTTC
clone_size: many; v_call: TRBV12-3/TRBV12-4; d_call: .; j_call: TRBJ1-1; cdr3_aa: CASSLAQGGTEAFF; cdr3_nt: TGTGCCAGCAGTTTAGCGCAGGGAGGTACTGAAGCTTTCTTT
clone_size: .; v_call: TRBV5-1; d_call: .; j_call: TRBJ2-2; cdr3_aa: CASSLESGRLTGELFF; cdr3_nt: TGCGCCAGCAGCTTGGAGAGTGGAAGGTTAACCGGGGAGCTGTTTTTT
clone_size: .; v_call: TRBV10-3; d_call: TRBD2; j_call: TRBJ2-7; cdr3_aa: CATLPGLGGGEQYF; cdr3_nt: TGTGCCACCCTACCGGGGCTCGGCGGGGGCGAGCAGTACTTC
clone_size: many; v_call: TRBV5-4; d_call: .; j_call: TRBJ2-7; cdr3_aa: CASSLGVSAGEQYF; cdr3_nt: TGTGCCAGCAGCTTGGGGGTCTCCGCGGGGGAGCAGTACTTC
clone_size: few; v_call: TRBV19; d_call: .; j_call: TRBJ2-7; cdr3_aa: CASSILPGENYEQYF; cdr3_nt: TGTGCCAGTAGTATTCTGCCAGGGGAAAACTACGAGCAGTACTTC
clone_size: many; v_call: TRBV7-2; d_call: .; j_call: TRBJ2-3; cdr3_aa: CASSQQPQTDTQYF; cdr3_nt: TGTGCCAGCAGTCAGCAACCCCAAACAGATACGCAGTATTTT
clone_size: .; v_call: TRBV5-1; d_call: .; j_call: TRBJ2-6; cdr3_aa: CASSPRTGANVLTF; cdr3_nt: TGCGCCAGCAGCCCACGGACTGGGGCCAACGTCCTGACTTTC
clone_size: few; v_call: TRBV28; d_call: TRBD1; j_call: TRBJ2-6; cdr3_aa: CASSPLGQAYSGANVLTF; cdr3_nt: TGTGCCAGCAGTCCCCTGGGACAGGCTTACTCTGGGGCCAACGTCCTGACTTTC
clone_size: few; v_call: TRBV2; d_call: .; j_call: TRBJ2-1; cdr3_aa: CASDGGGDEQFF; cdr3_nt: TGTGCCAGCGACGGAGGGGGAGATGAGCAGTTCTTC
clone_size: .; v_call: TRBV4-3; d_call: TRBD2; j_call: TRBJ2-3; cdr3_aa: CASSQEDGGGSTQYF; cdr3_nt: TGCGCCAGCAGCCAAGAGGACGGGGGGGGTAGTACGCAGTATTTT
clone_size: .; v_call: TRBV5-1; d_call: .; j_call: TRBJ2-1; cdr3_aa: CASSLSGQANNEQFF; cdr3_nt: TGCGCCAGCAGCTTGTCGGGGCAGGCGAACAATGAGCAGTTCTTC
clone_size: many; v_call: TRBV3-1; d_call: TRBD2; j_call: TRBJ2-3; cdr3_aa: CASSHLRDYTDTQYF; cdr3_nt: TGTGCCAGCAGCCATTTGAGGGACTACACAGATACGCAGTATTTT
clone_size: few; v_call: TRBV4-2; d_call: TRBD1; j_call: TRBJ1-2; cdr3_aa: CASSQGQGDNYGYTF; cdr3_nt: TGTGCCAGCAGCCAAGGACAGGGGGACAACTATGGCTACACCTTC
clone_size: many; v_call: TRBV5-1; d_call: .; j_call: TRBJ2-7; cdr3_aa: CASSRDSAYEQYF; cdr3_nt: TGCGCCAGCAGCAGGGACTCCGCCTACGAGCAGTACTTC
clone_size: .; v_call: TRBV20-1; d_call: .; j_call: TRBJ1-5; cdr3_aa: CSARVRGAQPQHF; cdr3_nt: TGCAGTGCTAGAGTCAGGGGAGCCCAGCCCCAGCATTTT
clone_size: .; v_call: TRBV7-9; d_call: TRBD2; j_call: TRBJ2-3; cdr3_aa: CASSSRVTSGGGSDTQYF; cdr3_nt: TGTGCCAGCAGCTCCCGGGTGACTAGCGGGGGCGGGTCAGATACGCAGTATTTT
clone_size: few; v_call: TRBV11-1; d_call: TRBD1; j_call: TRBJ2-3; cdr3_aa: CASSLIRGRVTDTQYF; cdr3_nt: TGTGCCAGCAGCTTAATCAGGGGGCGCGTCACAGATACGCAGTATTTT
clone_size: .; v_call: TRBV6-5; d_call: TRBD1; j_call: TRBJ2-6; cdr3_aa: CASSPGQVTFAGANVLTF; cdr3_nt: TGTGCCAGCAGTCCGGGACAGGTGACCTTTGCGGGGGCCAACGTCCTGACTTTC
clone_size: .; v_call: TRBV9; d_call: TRBD2; j_call: TRBJ2-2; cdr3_aa: CASSASGLGTGELFF; cdr3_nt: TGTGCCAGCAGCGCTAGCGGCCTGGGTACCGGGGAGCTGTTTTTT
clone_size: few; v_call: TRBV6-5; d_call: .; j_call: TRBJ2-3; cdr3_aa: CASSYEASGTDTQYF; cdr3_nt: TGTGCCAGCAGTTACGAGGCTAGTGGCACAGATACGCAGTATTTT
clone_size: few; v_call: TRBV4-3; d_call: .; j_call: TRBJ1-2; cdr3_aa: CASSQRGRNYGYTF; cdr3_nt: TGCGCCAGCAGCCAGCGGGGTCGAAACTATGGCTACACCTTC
clone_size: .; v_call: TRBV12-3/TRBV12-4; d_call: .; j_call: TRBJ2-3; cdr3_aa: CASRFSLSPDTQYF; cdr3_nt: TGTGCCAGCAGGTTTTCCCTTAGCCCAGATACGCAGTATTTT